The 30 T cell receptor beta chains presented below share a single source sample, sequenced in a study of CD8 T cells in Susac syndrome. RNA was extracted with the RNeasy kit, and a quantity of 0.5 to 1 ug was reverse transcribed using random hexamers. Using its own MiXCR run on the immunoSEQ multiplex PCR reads, TCRdb lists one record per CDR3 protein. The table lists around 130,000 distinct CDR3 sequences, around 91% of them singletons. What was sequenced was CD8+ T cells from PBMCs. The source of these receptors is a human donor with multiple sclerosis.

The chain uses TRBV29-1 and TRBJ2-1; weak D call: TRBD2 (5 bases). The V end lost 3 bases, the J end lost 3 bases, and 12 bases lay between the germline ends. The CDR3 totals 14 residues. Per germline, CDR1 SQVTM and CDR2 ANQGSEA. DNA of the CDR3: TGCAGCGTTGATGTATACGGGAACTACAATGAGCAGTTCTTC. The encoded protein is CSVDVYGNYNEQFF.

The V call is TRBV14, the J call TRBJ1-2; D might be TRBD1 (5 bases). The CDR3 sequence is 14 residues long. Trimming shortened V by 0 bases and J by 7 bases, and 12 bases separated the two germline ends. CDR1 is SGHDN, CDR2 FVKESK, per germline. The CDR3 sequence is CASSQELDNSGYTF. The DNA for the CDR3 is TGTGCCAGCAGCCAAGAATTGGACAACAGTGGCTACACCTTC.

V is TRBV24-1 and J is TRBJ2-1, with no clear D. This CDR3 has 12 residues. Trimming removed 3 bases from V and 10 bases from J, with 9 bases in between. Germline CDR1 is KGHDR and CDR2 is SFDVKD. The CDR3 loop reads CATSDKSEEQFF. For the CDR3, the DNA is TGTGCCACCAGTGATAAATCAGAGGAGCAGTTCTTC.

The rearrangement uses TRBV24-1 and TRBJ1-1; D is ambiguous. In germline, CDR1 is KGHDR, CDR2 SFDVKD. There are 11 residues in the CDR3. The V end lost 12 bases, the J end lost 5 bases, and 12 bases lay between the germline ends. The CDR3 DNA reads TGTGCCCGAGTGCGGAGAACTGAAGCTTTCTTT. This sequence encodes CARVRRTEAFF.

This clonotype was counted once. The V gene is TRBV19, the J gene TRBJ2-7, with D unresolved. Germline assignment: CDR1 LNHDA and CDR2 SQIVND (reference sequence). V was trimmed by 7 bases and J by 0 bases, leaving 10 bases between them. The CDR3 is 13 amino acids. The CDR3 region has the DNA TGTGCCAGTAAAGGCGCGAGCTCCTACGAGCAGTACTTC. This gives the protein CASKGASSYEQYF.

The J gene is TRBJ1-1, the V gene TRBV7-8, with D possibly matching TRBD1 (6 bases). Trimming stripped 1 base from V and 7 bases from J, with 16 bases between. The CDR3 contains 15 residues. Germline-derived CDR1 and CDR2 are SGHVS and FQNEAQ. CDR3 sequence (DNA): TGTGCCAGCAGCTTAGGTTTAGGGGGGAGTGGTGAAGCTTTCTTT. Its protein product is CASSLGLGGSGEAFF.

The V call is TRBV29-1, the J call TRBJ2-3; D remains ambiguous. This CDR3 has 12 residues. The V gene's germline CDR1 is SQVTM and CDR2 ANQGSEA. The ends were cut back, 4 bases at V and 2 bases at J, with 7 bases in the middle. CDR3 nucleotide sequence: TGCAGCGTTGTTAGGACCACAGATACGCAGTATTTT. This encodes CSVVRTTDTQYF.

V gene TRBV5-6 combines with J gene TRBJ2-1; the match to TRBD2 covers 13 bases. V lost 0 bases, J lost 7 bases, and 7 bases stayed unmatched. The CDR3 runs 17 residues. Germline V gene lookup returns CDR1 SGHDT and CDR2 YYEEEE. The CDR3 DNA sequence: TGTGCCAGCAGCTTGGCCGAGGCACTAGCGGGAGGGAATGAGCAGTTCTTC. Its protein is CASSLAEALAGGNEQFF.

J is TRBJ1-5 and V is TRBV12-3 or TRBV12-4, with D tentatively TRBD1 (6 bases). V dropped 3 bases and J dropped 3 bases, with 9 bases sitting between them. The CDR3 is 14 residues long. The CDR3 reads CASSFRDNNQPQHF. The CDR3 DNA sequence: TGTGCCAGCAGTTTTAGGGACAACAATCAGCCCCAGCATTTT.

The chain recombines TRBV27 with TRBJ1-1; D possibly corresponds to TRBD1 (6 bases). The germline V and J ends were trimmed by 7 bases and 4 bases, with 10 bases remaining between them. Germline-derived CDR1 and CDR2 are MNHEY and SMNVEV (reference sequence). This CDR3 comprises 12 residues. CDR3 sequence (DNA): TGTGCCAGCAAGACAGGTGTCACTGAAGCTTTCTTT. Translated: CASKTGVTEAFF.

V and J are TRBV7-9 and TRBJ2-7, with 8 bases lining up with TRBD2. This CDR3 comprises 15 residues. The V and J ends lost 3 bases and 0 bases, in that order; junction bases with no gene match: 4. In germline, CDR1 is SEHNR, CDR2 FQNEAQ (reference sequence). CDR3 protein: CASSLPGRASYEQYF. The CDR3 DNA follows: TGTGCCAGCAGCTTGCCCGGGAGGGCCTCCTACGAGCAGTACTTC. Supplemented by reference TRBV7-9 and TRBJ2-7, the full variable domain reads DTGVSQNPRHKITKRGQNVTFRCDPISEHNRLYWYRQTLGQGPEFLTYFQNEAQLEKSRLLSDRFSAERPKGSFSTLEIQRTEQGDSAMYLCASSLPGRASYEQYFGPGTRLTVT.

This chain connects TRBV15 to TRBJ2-7; perhaps TRBD1 as D (5 bases). Trimming cost V 4 bases and J 3 bases, with 10 bases left between them. The CDR3 runs 13 residues. Per the germline V gene, CDR1 is LNHNV and CDR2 is YYDKDF (reference sequence). CDR3 residues: CATSIFDSYEQYF. CDR3 DNA sequence: TGTGCCACCAGCATCTTCGACAGCTACGAGCAGTACTTC.

V usage is TRBV27 and J usage is TRBJ2-6; D is unresolved. The CDR3 covers 15 residues. V shed 5 bases and J shed 4 bases, with 12 bases lying between them. The germline V gene has CDR1 MNHEY and CDR2 SMNVEV (reference sequence). CDR3 in DNA: TGTGCCAGCAGTCCAAGTGACGCCGGGGCCAACGTCCTGACTTTC. This encodes CASSPSDAGANVLTF.

V gene TRBV2 combines with J gene TRBJ1-2; no clear D. The CDR3 is made up of 14 amino acids. Trimming stripped 2 bases from V and 6 bases from J, with 13 bases between. Germline V gene sequence: CDR1 SNHLY, CDR2 FYNNEI. The CDR3 DNA is TGTGCCAGCAGTGAACCATGGGCAGGCGATGGCTACACCTTC. Translating gives CASSEPWAGDGYTF.

The J gene is TRBJ2-2, the V gene TRBV20-1, with a possible D match to TRBD2 (6 bases). Germline V gene lookup returns CDR1 DFQATT and CDR2 SNEGSKA (reference sequence). The CDR3 has 13 residues. V was trimmed by 6 bases and J by 3 bases, leaving 11 bases between them. The CDR3 spells CSAHRDYTGELFF. The CDR3 coding sequence is TGCAGTGCCCACCGGGACTACACCGGGGAGCTGTTTTTT.

This chain links TRBV12-3 or TRBV12-4 with TRBJ1-5, with D possibly being TRBD1 (5 bases). Trimming stripped 2 bases from V and 5 bases from J, with 13 bases between. The CDR3 covers 15 residues. CDR3 protein: CASSLPLGTDQPQHF. The CDR3 coding sequence is TGTGCCAGCAGTTTACCTCTCGGGACGGATCAGCCCCAGCATTTT.

The chain uses TRBV27 and TRBJ2-7, with 8 nucleotides matching TRBD1. CDR3 length: 13 residues. Germline lookup yields CDR1 MNHEY and CDR2 SMNVEV (reference sequence). V lost 6 bases to trimming and J lost 6 bases; unmatched junction nucleotides: 7. CDR3 in amino acids: CASSRTGSGEQYF. As DNA, the CDR3 is TGTGCCAGCAGCCGGACAGGGTCGGGCGAGCAGTACTTC.

The V and J genes are TRBV9 and TRBJ2-1; 7 nucleotides match TRBD2. CDR3 length: 17 residues. Losses at the gene ends were 4 bases for V and 5 bases for J; bases not matched to a gene: 15. Germline V gives CDR1 SGDLS, CDR2 YYNGEE. In nucleotides, the CDR3 is TGTGCCAGCAGCTTCCCCCTGACGGGAGGTTCGCACAATGAGCAGTTCTTC. Residues: CASSFPLTGGSHNEQFF.

The chain has TRBV29-1 and TRBJ2-3; possibly TRBD1 or TRBD2 for D (6 bases each). This CDR3 is built from 14 residues. V lost 2 bases and J 5 bases, leaving 14 bases between the germline ends. CDR1 is SQVTM and CDR2 is ANQGSEA in the germline V gene. This chain's CDR3 is CSVEWGALIDTQYF. CDR3 sequence (DNA): TGCAGCGTTGAATGGGGGGCGTTAATAGATACGCAGTATTTT.

The chain joins TRBV3-1 to TRBJ2-7; D perhaps matches TRBD1 (5 bases). Trimming shortened V by 5 bases and J by 3 bases, and 14 bases separated the two germline ends. The CDR3 sequence is 14 residues long. Per the germline V gene, CDR1 is LGHDT and CDR2 is YNNKEL (reference sequence). CDR3 amino acids: CASSAGLGGYEQYF. The CDR3 DNA reads as TGTGCCAGCAGCGCAGGGCTGGGTGGCTACGAGCAGTACTTC.

V usage is TRBV5-6 and J usage is TRBJ2-7; D remains unclear. The ends were cut back, 2 bases at V and 3 bases at J, with 9 bases in the middle. Germline CDR1 SGHDT, CDR2 YYEEEE. The CDR3 totals 13 residues. In DNA, the CDR3 is TGTGCCAGCAGCTTTACTAACCGCTACGAGCAGTACTTC. Its protein is CASSFTNRYEQYF.

The V and J genes are TRBV11-2 and TRBJ2-5; either TRBD1 or TRBD2 may supply D (5 bases each). The CDR3 is 16 amino acids. V shed 5 bases and J shed 5 bases, with 21 bases lying between them. Germline V gene data show CDR1 as SGHAT and CDR2 as FQNNGV. CDR3 in amino acids: CASSHLRDPVEETQYF. For the CDR3, the DNA is TGTGCCAGCAGCCACCTACGGGACCCGGTGGAGGAGACCCAGTACTTC.

Only a few counts were recorded for this clonotype. This sequence joins TRBV25-1 and TRBJ2-1, with D maybe TRBD2 (7 bases). CDR1 is MGHDK, CDR2 SYGVNS, per germline. The CDR3 length is 13 residues. Trimming stripped 3 bases from V and 10 bases from J, with 13 bases between. Written as DNA, the CDR3 is TGTGCCAGCAGTGAGGGGGGGGCGGACGAGCAGTTCTTC. Translating it yields CASSEGGADEQFF. Complete variable domain (other parts from reference TRBV25-1 and TRBJ2-1): EADIYQTPRYLVIGTGKKITLECSQTMGHDKMYWYQQDPGMELHLIHYSYGVNSTEKGDLSSESTVSRIRTEHFPLTLESARPSHTSQYLCASSEGGADEQFFGPGTRLTVL.

The sample holds a few counts of this clonotype. This rearrangement joins TRBV4-1 to TRBJ2-5; D is possibly TRBD2 (6 bases). CDR3 length equals 15 residues. The germline CDR1 and CDR2 sequences are MGHRA and YSYEKL. V was clipped by 0 bases and J by 5 bases, with 13 bases between them. CDR3 DNA: TGCGCCAGCAGCCAAGATATCGGGGGTTTGGAGACCCAGTACTTC. It encodes CASSQDIGGLETQYF.

The rearrangement uses TRBV5-1 and TRBJ2-2, with D perhaps matching TRBD1 or TRBD2 (5 bases each). CDR1 SGHRS and CDR2 YFSETQ come from the germline V gene. Trimming took off 3 bases at V and 4 bases at J, with 13 bases between the two ends. CDR3 length: 15 residues. The CDR3 DNA reads as TGCGCCAGCAGCTCCCGGGACCAGGCCACCGGGGAGCTGTTTTTT. Residues: CASSSRDQATGELFF.

J is TRBJ2-5 and V is TRBV13; no reliable D call. This CDR3 contains 16 residues. From germline, CDR1 is PRHDT and CDR2 FYEKMQ (reference sequence). Trimming took off 3 bases at V and 5 bases at J, with 19 bases between the two ends. The CDR3 DNA follows: TGTGCCAGCAGCTTGACTCTCCTCCAAGGCCTGGAGACCCAGTACTTC. Amino acids: CASSLTLLQGLETQYF.

This chain joins TRBV23-1 and TRBJ1-5; weak D call: TRBD1 (5 bases). TRBV23-1 is assigned to the ORF class and has an uncertain function. Trimming pared 0 bases from V and 0 bases from J, leaving 12 bases between. The CDR3 sequence is 17 residues long. The CDR3 here is CASSQSMGRYSNQPQHF. The CDR3 DNA sequence: TGCGCCAGCAGTCAATCGATGGGGCGATATAGCAATCAGCCCCAGCATTTT.

V gene TRBV27 combines with J gene TRBJ2-2; D gene uncertain. The CDR3 sequence is 12 residues long. From germline, CDR1 is MNHEY and CDR2 SMNVEV (reference sequence). Trimming removed 4 bases at V and 5 bases at J, with 5 bases between. CDR3 sequence reads: CASSSITGELFF. The DNA of the CDR3 is TGTGCCAGCAGTTCGATTACCGGGGAGCTGTTTTTT.

The CDR3 DNA follows: TGTGCCAGCAGTTACGGTGTTTGGGGGGATGAAAGCGAAGGCTACACCTTC. It specifies CASSYGVWGDESEGYTF. The chain links TRBV6-5 to TRBJ1-2, with D possibly being TRBD1 (5 bases). CDR1 and CDR2 from the germline V gene are MNHEY and SVGAGI. Trimming removed 2 bases at V and 8 bases at J, with 24 bases between. The CDR3 is 17 residues long.

This chain connects TRBV5-1 to TRBJ2-6, with TRBD2 as a possible D gene (5 bases). V dropped 0 bases and J dropped 0 bases, with 10 bases sitting between them. Germline V gene lookup returns CDR1 SGHRS and CDR2 YFSETQ. This CDR3 has 17 amino acids. CDR3 DNA: TGCGCCAGCAGCTTGGCGCGGGTAAGCTCTGGGGCCAACGTCCTGACTTTC. Amino acids: CASSLARVSSGANVLTF.